The next 7 T cell receptor beta chains were all read from a single sample in a study of CD8 T cells in Susac syndrome. Random hexamers served to reverse transcribe roughly 0.5 to 1 ug RNA. TCRdb recomputed calls from the immunoSEQ multiplex PCR reads with MiXCR, one row per CDR3 protein. The sample holds 100,000 to 150,000 distinct CDR3 sequences; 90% to 95% are singletons and the top ten take roughly 0.095%. The sample was CD4+ T cells from PBMCs. The receptors stem from a human donor in good health.

This clonotype was seen a single time. The rearrangement joins TRBV18 to TRBJ1-1; 8 bases agree with TRBD1. The CDR3 loop spans 12 amino acids. The germline gives CDR1 KGHSH, CDR2 LQKENI. The junction had 8 bases not matched to a gene; V was cut back by 10 bases and J by 7 bases. Here the CDR3 reads CATRQGRGEAFF. The DNA of the CDR3 is TGTGCCACCCGACAGGGGAGAGGTGAAGCTTTCTTT.

CDR3 sequence reads: CASREDYEQYF. The CDR3 DNA follows: TGTGCCAGCCGGGAGGACTACGAGCAGTACTTC. The V call is TRBV28, the J call TRBJ2-7, with 7 positions matching TRBD2. The length of the CDR3 is 11 residues. Trimming at V came to 8 bases and at J to 3 bases, leaving 1 base not matched to a gene. The germline CDR1 and CDR2 sequences are MDHEN and SYDVKM.

The chain employs TRBV20-1 and TRBJ2-7; 8 nucleotides agree with TRBD2. The CDR3 has 14 residues. CDR1 is DFQATT, CDR2 SNEGSKA, per germline (reference sequence). J lost 3 bases, V lost 5 bases, and 9 bases had no gene match. The CDR3 protein is CSALSSGWNYEQYF. The CDR3 nucleotides read TGCAGTGCTCTCTCTAGCGGGTGGAACTACGAGCAGTACTTC.

The V call is TRBV6-2 or TRBV6-3, the J call TRBJ2-7, with 7 nucleotides matching TRBD2. Looked up from germline, CDR1 is MNHEY and CDR2 is SVGEGT. Germline trimming cut 0 bases from V and 3 bases from J; bases unmatched to any gene: 8. The CDR3 is 16 residues long. The CDR3 bases are TGTGCCAGCAGTTACTCTCCAGCGGGGAACTACTACGAGCAGTACTTC. Amino acid sequence: CASSYSPAGNYYEQYF.

This chain connects TRBV29-1 to TRBJ1-2; D gene unclear. The CDR3 spans 12 residues. Germline V gene data show CDR1 as SQVTM and CDR2 as ANQGSEA. Trimming stripped 3 bases from V and 4 bases from J, with 9 bases between. The CDR3 reads CSVEPTTYGYTF. CDR3 sequence (DNA): TGCAGCGTTGAGCCCACCACCTATGGCTACACCTTC.

The chain is built from TRBV4-3 and TRBJ1-2; 7 bases map to TRBD1. This CDR3 has 17 residues. CDR1 and CDR2 from the germline V gene are LGHNA and YSLEER. Unmatched junction bases numbered 13, after V lost 1 base and J lost 5 bases. This CDR3 is CASSQGVGGGRSYGYTF. As DNA, the CDR3 is TGCGCCAGCAGCCAAGGAGTGGGAGGGGGCCGGTCGTATGGCTACACCTTC.

V and J are TRBV3-1 and TRBJ1-1; D perhaps matches TRBD1 (5 bases). CDR1 is LGHDT, CDR2 YNNKEL, per germline (reference sequence). The V gene lost 1 base and the J gene lost 4 bases, with 13 bases spanning the gap. CDR3 size: 15 residues. The CDR3 loop reads CASSQGSVGTTEAFF. The CDR3 region has the DNA TGTGCCAGCAGCCAAGGGAGCGTAGGGACCACTGAAGCTTTCTTT.